This TCR beta chain was recorded in a study of response to subunit inactivated influenza vaccine. Notes on this clonotype: What it binds is not known.

TCRdb re-called the RT-PCR reads with MiXCR, one entry per CDR3 protein. The profile shows 650,000 to 800,000 distinct CDR3 sequences, about 15% of them singletons. Study findings and constraints: Each seasonal flu vaccination may recruit only limited new T cells, authors suggested.

Trimming removed 0 bases from V and 5 bases from J, with 12 bases in between. Germline assignment: CDR1 SGDLS and CDR2 YYNGEE. The CDR3 runs 14 residues. The sample in question was PBMCs from blood, obtained 14 to 15 days before vaccination. This sequence was found in a man aged 45-65 years who received an inactivated influenza vaccine. The rearrangement joins TRBV9 to TRBJ2-7; D is perhaps TRBD2 (5 bases). Here the CDR3 reads CASSVGESINEQYF. The CDR3 bases are TGTGCCAGCAGCGTAGGGGAGAGTATCAACGAGCAGTACTTC.